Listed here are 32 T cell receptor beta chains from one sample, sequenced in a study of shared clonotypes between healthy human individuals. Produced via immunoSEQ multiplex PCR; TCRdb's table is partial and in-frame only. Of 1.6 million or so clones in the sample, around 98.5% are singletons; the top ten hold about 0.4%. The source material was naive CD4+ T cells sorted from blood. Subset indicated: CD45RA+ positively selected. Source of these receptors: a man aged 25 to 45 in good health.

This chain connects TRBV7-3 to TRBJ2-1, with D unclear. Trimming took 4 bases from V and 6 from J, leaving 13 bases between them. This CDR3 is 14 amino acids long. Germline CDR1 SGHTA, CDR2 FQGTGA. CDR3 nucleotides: TGTGCCAGCAGCTCCAGGATGGGATCCAATGAGCAGTTCTTC. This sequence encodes CASSSRMGSNEQFF. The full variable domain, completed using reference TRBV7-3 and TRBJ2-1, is GAGVSQTPSNKVTEKGKYVELRCDPISGHTALYWYRQSLGQGPEFLIYFQGTGAADDSGLPNDRFFAVRPEGSVSTLKIQRTERGDSAVYLCASSSRMGSNEQFFGPGTRLTVL.

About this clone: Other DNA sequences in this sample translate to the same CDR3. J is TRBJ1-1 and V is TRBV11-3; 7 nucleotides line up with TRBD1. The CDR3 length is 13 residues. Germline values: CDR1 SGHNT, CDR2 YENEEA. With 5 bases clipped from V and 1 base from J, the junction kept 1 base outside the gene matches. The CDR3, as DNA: TGTGCCAGCAGCCGACAGGGGAACACTGAAGCTTTCTTT. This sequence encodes CASSRQGNTEAFF.

The CDR3 DNA reads TGCAGCGTTAGTCTAACCCCCAGGGATTCTTACAATGAGCAGTTCTTC. Amino acids: CSVSLTPRDSYNEQFF. This chain connects TRBV29-1 to TRBJ2-1; TRBD1 might be the D (5 bases). CDR1 and CDR2 (germline): SQVTM, ANQGSEA. The CDR3 totals 16 residues. The ends were cut back, 5 bases at V and 4 bases at J, with 21 bases in the middle.

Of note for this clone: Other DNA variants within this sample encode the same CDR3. The CDR3 nucleotides read TGTGCCAGCAGCCGGACAGGGGTCTCCTACGAGCAGTACTTC. It specifies CASSRTGVSYEQYF. V usage is TRBV14 and J usage is TRBJ2-7; the match to TRBD1 covers 9 bases. Trimming at V came to 4 bases and at J to 0 bases, leaving 1 base not matched to a gene. The germline V gene encodes CDR1 SGHDN and CDR2 FVKESK. The length of the CDR3 is 14 residues.

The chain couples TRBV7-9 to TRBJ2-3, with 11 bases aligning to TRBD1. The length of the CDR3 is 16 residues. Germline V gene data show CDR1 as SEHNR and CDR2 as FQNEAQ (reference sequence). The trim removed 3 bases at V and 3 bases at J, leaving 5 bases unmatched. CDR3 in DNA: TGTGCCAGCAGCTTGGACAGGGGGCTCAGGACAGATACGCAGTATTTT. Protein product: CASSLDRGLRTDTQYF.

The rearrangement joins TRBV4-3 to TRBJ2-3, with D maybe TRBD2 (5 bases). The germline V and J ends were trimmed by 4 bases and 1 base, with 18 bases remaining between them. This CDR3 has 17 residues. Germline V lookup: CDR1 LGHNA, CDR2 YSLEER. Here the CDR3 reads CASSPRLLAWGTDTQYF. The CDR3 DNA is TGCGCCAGCAGCCCAAGACTGCTAGCATGGGGCACAGATACGCAGTATTTT.

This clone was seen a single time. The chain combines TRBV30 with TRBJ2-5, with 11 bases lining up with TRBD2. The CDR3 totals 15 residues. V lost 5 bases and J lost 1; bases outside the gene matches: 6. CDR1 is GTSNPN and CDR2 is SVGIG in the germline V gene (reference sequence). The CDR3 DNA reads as TGTGCCTGGGGGCCTAGCGGGAGGATCCAAGAGACCCAGTACTTC. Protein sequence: CAWGPSGRIQETQYF.

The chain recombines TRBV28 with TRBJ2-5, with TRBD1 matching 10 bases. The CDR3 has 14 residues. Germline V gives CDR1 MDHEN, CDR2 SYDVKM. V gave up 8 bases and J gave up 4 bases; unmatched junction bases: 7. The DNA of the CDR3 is TGTGCCAGCCGATCCGGGACAGGGGTAGAGACCCAGTACTTC. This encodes CASRSGTGVETQYF.

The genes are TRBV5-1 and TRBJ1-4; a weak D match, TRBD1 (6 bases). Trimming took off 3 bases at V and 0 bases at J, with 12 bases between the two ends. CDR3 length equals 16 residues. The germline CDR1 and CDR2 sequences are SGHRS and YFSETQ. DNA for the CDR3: TGCGCCAGCAGCTCGAGTCCAGGGGCAACTAATGAAAAACTGTTTTTT. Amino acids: CASSSSPGATNEKLFF.

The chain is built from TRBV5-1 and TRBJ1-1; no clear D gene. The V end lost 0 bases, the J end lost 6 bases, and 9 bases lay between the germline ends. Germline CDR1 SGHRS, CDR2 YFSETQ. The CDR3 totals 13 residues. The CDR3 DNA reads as TGCGCCAGCAGCTTGGATGGCGGGGCTGAAGCTTTCTTT. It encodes CASSLDGGAEAFF. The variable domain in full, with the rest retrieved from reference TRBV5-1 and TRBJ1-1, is KAGVTQTPRYLIKTRGQQVTLSCSPISGHRSVSWYQQTPGQGLQFLFEYFSETQRNKGNFPGRFSGRQFSNSRSEMNVSTLELGDSALYLCASSLDGGAEAFFGQGTRLTVV.

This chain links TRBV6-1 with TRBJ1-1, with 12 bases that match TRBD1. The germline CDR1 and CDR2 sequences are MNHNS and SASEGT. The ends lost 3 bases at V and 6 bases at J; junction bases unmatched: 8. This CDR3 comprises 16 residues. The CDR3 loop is CASSDPGQGASAEAFF. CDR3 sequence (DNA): TGTGCCAGCAGTGACCCGGGACAGGGGGCTTCAGCTGAAGCTTTCTTT.

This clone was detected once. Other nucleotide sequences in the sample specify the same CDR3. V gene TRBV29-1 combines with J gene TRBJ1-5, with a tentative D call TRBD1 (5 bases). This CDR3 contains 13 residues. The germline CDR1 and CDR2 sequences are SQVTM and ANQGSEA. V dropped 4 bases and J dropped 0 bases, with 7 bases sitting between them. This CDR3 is CSVGGNSNQPQHF. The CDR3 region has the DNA TGCAGCGTTGGGGGGAATAGCAATCAGCCCCAGCATTTT.

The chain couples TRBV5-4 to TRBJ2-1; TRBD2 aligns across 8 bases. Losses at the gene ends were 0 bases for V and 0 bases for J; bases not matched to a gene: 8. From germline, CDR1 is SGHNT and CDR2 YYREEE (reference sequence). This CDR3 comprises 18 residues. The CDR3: CASSLGTSGDSSYNEQFF. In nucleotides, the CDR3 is TGTGCCAGCAGCTTGGGCACTAGCGGAGACAGCTCCTACAATGAGCAGTTCTTC.

The CDR3 spells CASRDHEQFF. CDR3 coding DNA: TGTGCCAGCAGGGACCATGAGCAGTTCTTC. The chain uses TRBV5-5 and TRBJ2-1, with D unclear. Germline V gene lookup returns CDR1 SGHKS and CDR2 YYEKEE (reference sequence). Trimming left V 5 bases short and J 8 bases short, with 5 bases between. The CDR3 loop spans 10 amino acids.

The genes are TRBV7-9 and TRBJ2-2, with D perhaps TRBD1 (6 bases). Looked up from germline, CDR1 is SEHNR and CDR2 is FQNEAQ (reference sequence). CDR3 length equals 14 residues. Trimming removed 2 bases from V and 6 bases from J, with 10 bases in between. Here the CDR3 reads CASSLTGRAGELFF. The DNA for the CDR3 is TGTGCCAGCAGCTTAACAGGGCGGGCCGGGGAGCTGTTTTTT. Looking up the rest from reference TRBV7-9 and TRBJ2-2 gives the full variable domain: DTGVSQNPRHKITKRGQNVTFRCDPISEHNRLYWYRQTLGQGPEFLTYFQNEAQLEKSRLLSDRFSAERPKGSFSTLEIQRTEQGDSAMYLCASSLTGRAGELFFGEGSRLTVL.

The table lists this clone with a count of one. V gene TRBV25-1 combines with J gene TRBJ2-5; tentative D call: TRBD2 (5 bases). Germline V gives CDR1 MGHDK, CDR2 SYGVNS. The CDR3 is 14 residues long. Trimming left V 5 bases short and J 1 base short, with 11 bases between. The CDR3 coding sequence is TGTGCCAGCAGTAATCCCGCGGGCCAAGAGACCCAGTACTTC. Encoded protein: CASSNPAGQETQYF.

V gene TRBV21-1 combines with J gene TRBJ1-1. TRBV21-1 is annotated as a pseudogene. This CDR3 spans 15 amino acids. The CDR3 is CASSGRGPQNTEAFF. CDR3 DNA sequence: TGTGCCAGCAGCGGACGGGGGCCGCAGAACACTGAAGCTTTCTTT.

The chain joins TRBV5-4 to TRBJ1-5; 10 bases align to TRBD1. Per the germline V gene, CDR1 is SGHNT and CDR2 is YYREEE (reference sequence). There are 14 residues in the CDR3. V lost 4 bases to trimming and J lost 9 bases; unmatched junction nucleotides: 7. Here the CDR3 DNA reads TGTGCCAGCAGCCCGGCGACAGGGGGCGGGCCCCAGCATTTT. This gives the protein CASSPATGGGPQHF.

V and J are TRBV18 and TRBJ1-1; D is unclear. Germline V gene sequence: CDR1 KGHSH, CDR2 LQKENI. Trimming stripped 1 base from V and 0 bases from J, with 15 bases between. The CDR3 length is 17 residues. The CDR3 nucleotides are TGTGCCAGCTCACCACGGTTCTTAAGGGATCTGAACACTGAAGCTTTCTTT. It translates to CASSPRFLRDLNTEAFF.

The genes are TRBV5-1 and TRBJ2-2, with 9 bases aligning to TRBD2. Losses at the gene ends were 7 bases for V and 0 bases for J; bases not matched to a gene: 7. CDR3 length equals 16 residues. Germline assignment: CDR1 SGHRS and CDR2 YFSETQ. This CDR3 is CASVELAGSNTGELFF. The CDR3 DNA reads TGCGCCAGCGTGGAGCTAGCGGGGTCGAACACCGGGGAGCTGTTTTTT.

CDR3 protein: CAWRRAYEQYF. The CDR3 DNA sequence: TGTGCCTGGAGAAGGGCCTACGAGCAGTACTTC. V usage is TRBV30 and J usage is TRBJ2-7; no firm D call. CDR1 is GTSNPN and CDR2 is SVGIG in the germline V gene (reference sequence). V was pared by 3 bases and J by 2 bases, with 5 bases between. This CDR3 comprises 11 residues.

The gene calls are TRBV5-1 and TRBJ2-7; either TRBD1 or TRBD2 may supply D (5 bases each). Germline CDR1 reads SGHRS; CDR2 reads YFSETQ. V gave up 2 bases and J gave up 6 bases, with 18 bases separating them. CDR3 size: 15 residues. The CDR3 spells CASSLRGGQAAEQYF. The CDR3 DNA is TGCGCCAGCAGCTTAAGGGGTGGACAAGCGGCCGAGCAGTACTTC.

The CDR3, as DNA: TGCGCCAGCAGCTTTTTAGGGAATGAAAAACTGTTTTTT. Residues: CASSFLGNEKLFF. The chain couples TRBV5-1 to TRBJ1-4; D gene uncertain. The CDR3 is 13 amino acids. Trimming left V 2 bases short and J 5 bases short, with 7 bases between. Germline CDR1 SGHRS, CDR2 YFSETQ. The full variable domain, with the rest looked up from reference TRBV5-1 and TRBJ1-4, is KAGVTQTPRYLIKTRGQQVTLSCSPISGHRSVSWYQQTPGQGLQFLFEYFSETQRNKGNFPGRFSGRQFSNSRSEMNVSTLELGDSALYLCASSFLGNEKLFFGSGTQLSVL.

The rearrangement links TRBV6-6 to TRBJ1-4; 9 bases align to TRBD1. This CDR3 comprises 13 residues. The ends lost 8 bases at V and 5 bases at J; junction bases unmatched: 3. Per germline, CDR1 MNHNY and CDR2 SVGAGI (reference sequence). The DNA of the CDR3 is TGTGCCAGCCAGACAGGGGGGAATGAAAAACTGTTTTTT. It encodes CASQTGGNEKLFF.

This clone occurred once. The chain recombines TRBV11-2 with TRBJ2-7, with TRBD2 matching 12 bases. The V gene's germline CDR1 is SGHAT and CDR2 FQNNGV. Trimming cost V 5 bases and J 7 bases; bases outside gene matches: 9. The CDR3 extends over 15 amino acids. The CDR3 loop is CASSGWLAGGREQYF. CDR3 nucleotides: TGTGCCAGCAGCGGTTGGCTAGCGGGGGGGAGGGAGCAGTACTTC.

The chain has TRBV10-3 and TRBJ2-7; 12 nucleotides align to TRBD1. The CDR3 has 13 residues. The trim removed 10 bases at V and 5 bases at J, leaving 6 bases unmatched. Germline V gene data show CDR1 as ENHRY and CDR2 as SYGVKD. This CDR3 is CATSGQGADEQYF. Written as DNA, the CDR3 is TGTGCCACATCGGGACAGGGGGCGGACGAGCAGTACTTC.

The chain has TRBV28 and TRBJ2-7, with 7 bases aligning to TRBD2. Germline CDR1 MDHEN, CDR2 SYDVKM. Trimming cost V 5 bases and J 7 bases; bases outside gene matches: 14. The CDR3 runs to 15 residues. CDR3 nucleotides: TGTGCCAGCAGTCGCACCGGGACTACCCCAGGGGAGCAGTACTTC. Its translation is CASSRTGTTPGEQYF.

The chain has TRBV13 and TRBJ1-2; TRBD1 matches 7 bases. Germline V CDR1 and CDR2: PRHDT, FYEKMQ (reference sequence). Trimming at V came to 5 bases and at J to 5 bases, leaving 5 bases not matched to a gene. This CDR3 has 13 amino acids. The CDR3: CASSLRGHYGYTF. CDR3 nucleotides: TGTGCCAGCAGCCTAAGGGGGCATTATGGCTACACCTTC.

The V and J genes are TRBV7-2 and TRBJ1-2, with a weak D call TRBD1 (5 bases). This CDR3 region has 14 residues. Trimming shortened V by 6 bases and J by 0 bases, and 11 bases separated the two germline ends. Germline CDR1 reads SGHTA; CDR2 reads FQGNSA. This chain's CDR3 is CASSRDSANYGYTF. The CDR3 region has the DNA TGTGCCAGCAGTCGAGACAGCGCTAACTATGGCTACACCTTC.

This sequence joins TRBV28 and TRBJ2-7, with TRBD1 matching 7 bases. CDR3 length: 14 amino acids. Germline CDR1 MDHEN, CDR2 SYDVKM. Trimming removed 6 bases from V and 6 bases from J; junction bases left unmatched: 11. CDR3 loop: CASRPGYRTGEQYF. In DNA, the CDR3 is TGTGCCAGCAGGCCCGGCTACCGGACAGGCGAGCAGTACTTC.

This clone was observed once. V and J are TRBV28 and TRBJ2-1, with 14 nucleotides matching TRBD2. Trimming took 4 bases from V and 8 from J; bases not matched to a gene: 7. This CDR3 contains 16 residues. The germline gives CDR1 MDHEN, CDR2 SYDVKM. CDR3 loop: CASSSGTSGSWDEQFF. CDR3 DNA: TGTGCCAGCAGTTCGGGGACTAGCGGGAGCTGGGATGAGCAGTTCTTC.

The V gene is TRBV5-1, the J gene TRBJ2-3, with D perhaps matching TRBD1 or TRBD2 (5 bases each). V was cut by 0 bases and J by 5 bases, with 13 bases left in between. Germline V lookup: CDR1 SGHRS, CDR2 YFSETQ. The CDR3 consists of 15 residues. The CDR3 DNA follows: TGCGCCAGCAGCTTGGTCGGGGCCAGCGGAGATACGCAGTATTTT. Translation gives CASSLVGASGDTQYF.